The 20 T cell receptor beta chains below come from one sample, sequenced in a study of cytomegalovirus exposure and HLA in healthy donors. TCRdb keeps only in-frame clones here, not all; method: immunoSEQ multiplex PCR. Of over 100,000 clones listed, over 85% are singletons. Sequenced sample: PBMCs. The receptor source for this set is a woman younger than 30 in good health and CMV-seronegative.

The V gene is TRBV7-9, the J gene TRBJ1-2, with TRBD1 as a possible D gene (6 bases). The V and J ends lost 1 base and 6 bases respectively, with 21 bases between them. CDR1 and CDR2 from the germline V gene are SEHNR and FQNEAQ (reference sequence). The CDR3 extends over 17 amino acids. The CDR3 DNA sequence: TGTGCCAGCAGCTTAGTACGGGGGGCCTTACAGGGCCATGGCTACACCTTC. Protein product: CASSLVRGALQGHGYTF. The full variable domain, its missing parts supplied by reference TRBV7-9 and TRBJ1-2, is DTGVSQNPRHKITKRGQNVTFRCDPISEHNRLYWYRQTLGQGPEFLTYFQNEAQLEKSRLLSDRFSAERPKGSFSTLEIQRTEQGDSAMYLCASSLVRGALQGHGYTFGSGTRLTVV.

The chain couples TRBV7-9 to TRBJ2-1, with a weak D call TRBD1 (5 bases). The CDR3 sequence is 14 residues long. CDR1 is SEHNR and CDR2 is FQNEAQ in the germline V gene (reference sequence). Deletions cut 5 bases from V and 4 bases from J, with 12 bases between. CDR3 sequence reads: CASSPDIEYNEQFF. CDR3 bases: TGTGCCAGCAGCCCGGACATCGAGTACAATGAGCAGTTCTTC.

CDR3 amino acids: CASSGEDRSLSYEQYF. The CDR3 DNA reads as TGTGCCAGTAGTGGGGAGGACAGGTCCCTCTCCTACGAGCAGTACTTC. The genes are TRBV19 and TRBJ2-7, with a weak D call TRBD1 (7 bases). CDR1 is LNHDA and CDR2 is SQIVND in the germline V gene (reference sequence). Trimming removed 5 bases from V and 0 bases from J, with 17 bases in between. This CDR3 is built from 16 residues.

J is TRBJ2-5 and V is TRBV9, with 7 positions matching TRBD1. The CDR3 is made up of 15 amino acids. CDR1 is SGDLS and CDR2 is YYNGEE in the germline V gene. The trim removed 4 bases at V and 5 bases at J, leaving 11 bases unmatched. The CDR3 nucleotides read TGTGCCAGCAGCCCCGCGACAGGGAAGTTGGAGACCCAGTACTTC. Its translation is CASSPATGKLETQYF.

This sequence joins TRBV5-1 and TRBJ2-5; 11 bases fit TRBD1. Germline loops: CDR1 SGHRS, CDR2 YFSETQ. The J segment lost 5 bases and the V segment lost 3 bases, leaving 15 bases of the junction unmatched. The CDR3 is 18 amino acids. CDR3 residues: CASSWTGTGGTRWETQYF. DNA of the CDR3: TGCGCCAGCAGCTGGACCGGGACAGGGGGTACCCGCTGGGAGACCCAGTACTTC.

The gene calls are TRBV2 and TRBJ1-1; no clear D. This CDR3 spans 13 amino acids. Looked up from germline, CDR1 is SNHLY and CDR2 is FYNNEI. The V end was cut by 6 bases, the J end by 4 bases, with 12 bases between. CDR3 in DNA: TGTGCCAGCAGGGCGTTCGGGTCCACTGAAGCTTTCTTT. Translating it yields CASRAFGSTEAFF. Looking up the rest from reference TRBV2 and TRBJ1-1 gives the full variable domain: EPEVTQTPSHQVTQMGQEVILRCVPISNHLYFYWYRQILGQKVEFLVSFYNNEISEKSEIFDDQFSVERPDGSNFTLKIRSTKLEDSAMYFCASRAFGSTEAFFGQGTRLTVV.

This chain uses TRBV2 with TRBJ1-2; D might be TRBD1 (6 bases). Between the trimmed V and J ends, which lost 9 bases and 2 bases, there was a span of 7 bases. The CDR3 loop spans 11 amino acids. The germline V gene encodes CDR1 SNHLY and CDR2 FYNNEI. This CDR3 reads CASDRNYGYTF. In DNA form, the CDR3 reads TGTGCCAGTGACAGGAACTATGGCTACACCTTC. Drawing the rest from reference TRBV2 and TRBJ1-2, the complete variable domain is EPEVTQTPSHQVTQMGQEVILRCVPISNHLYFYWYRQILGQKVEFLVSFYNNEISEKSEIFDDQFSVERPDGSNFTLKIRSTKLEDSAMYFCASDRNYGYTFGSGTRLTVV.

V is TRBV7-9 and J is TRBJ2-1; 7 nucleotides agree with TRBD2. V shed 6 bases and J 0 bases; nucleotides not matched to a gene: 14. The CDR3 is made up of 18 amino acids. Germline V gene sequence: CDR1 SEHNR, CDR2 FQNEAQ (reference sequence). CDR3 nucleotide sequence: TGTGCCAGCAGACCTAAGGGCCCGGGCGGGAGCTCCTACAATGAGCAGTTCTTC. Protein: CASRPKGPGGSSYNEQFF.

This rearrangement joins TRBV11-3 to TRBJ1-4; 8 bases map to TRBD1. There are 17 residues in the CDR3. In germline, CDR1 is SGHNT, CDR2 YENEEA. V gave up 4 bases and J gave up 6 bases; unmatched junction bases: 13. For the CDR3, the DNA is TGTGCCAGCAGCTCTTGGGGTGCCGGGACAGGTGATGAAAAACTGTTTTTT. This translates into CASSSWGAGTGDEKLFF.

This chain links TRBV19 with TRBJ2-2; perhaps TRBD2 as D (5 bases). The CDR3 covers 14 residues. Trimming left V 7 bases short and J 0 bases short, with 9 bases between. From germline, CDR1 is LNHDA and CDR2 SQIVND (reference sequence). CDR3 nucleotide sequence: TGTGCCAGTACCGGACTTGCGAACACCGGGGAGCTGTTTTTT. Its translation is CASTGLANTGELFF.

J is TRBJ2-7 and V is TRBV28, with a weak D call TRBD1 (6 bases). The length of the CDR3 is 13 residues. Germline V gene data show CDR1 as MDHEN and CDR2 as SYDVKM. The V end lost 6 bases, the J end lost 3 bases, and 12 bases lay between the germline ends. CDR3 coding DNA: TGTGCCAGCAGGACACAGGGAGTCTACGAGCAGTACTTC. Residues: CASRTQGVYEQYF.

The chain carries TRBV27 and TRBJ2-5, with D possibly being TRBD1 (5 bases). Germline CDR1 and CDR2: MNHEY and SMNVEV (reference sequence). Trimming left V 0 bases short and J 5 bases short, with 10 bases between. This CDR3 is built from 14 residues. In nucleotides, the CDR3 is TGTGCCAGCAGTTTATCGTTGAAGGGGGAGACCCAGTACTTC. Encoded protein: CASSLSLKGETQYF.

This clone came up once. The V gene is TRBV7-2, the J gene TRBJ1-6, with unresolved D. Per the germline V gene, CDR1 is SGHTA and CDR2 is FQGNSA. The length of the CDR3 is 17 residues. Deletions cut 3 bases from V and 3 bases from J, with 15 bases between. The CDR3 DNA sequence: TGTGCCAGCAGCTTTAACCCCGGGTCAGACTATAATTCACCCCTCCACTTT. It specifies CASSFNPGSDYNSPLHF.

The J gene is TRBJ2-5, the V gene TRBV11-2; 9 bases align to TRBD1. V was pared by 4 bases and J by 4 bases, with 7 bases of the junction left unmatched. CDR1 and CDR2 from the germline V gene are SGHAT and FQNNGV. The CDR3 covers 15 residues. CDR3 region: CASSSSTGGGETQYF. CDR3 nucleotides: TGTGCCAGCAGCTCCTCTACAGGGGGCGGAGAGACCCAGTACTTC.

The chain has TRBV14 and TRBJ2-3; TRBD1 might be the D (5 bases). Per germline, CDR1 SGHDN and CDR2 FVKESK. With 0 bases removed from V and 9 bases from J, the gap between germline ends came to 7 bases. The CDR3 length is 12 residues. The CDR3 protein is CASSQDPGTQYF. CDR3 nucleotide sequence: TGTGCCAGCAGCCAAGATCCAGGGACGCAGTATTTT.

V usage is TRBV6-5 and J usage is TRBJ1-1; D perhaps matches TRBD1 (6 bases). The germline V gene encodes CDR1 MNHEY and CDR2 SVGAGI. This CDR3 contains 14 residues. The V gene lost 5 bases and the J gene lost 0 bases, with 10 bases spanning the gap. The CDR3 sequence is CASSLRGVNTEAFF. The CDR3 DNA is TGTGCCAGCAGTCTCAGGGGAGTGAACACTGAAGCTTTCTTT.

This clone appeared once. This chain joins TRBV6-5 and TRBJ2-1; 10 nucleotides line up with TRBD2. This CDR3 spans 15 amino acids. Germline lookup yields CDR1 MNHEY and CDR2 SVGAGI. The V gene end was trimmed by 6 bases and the J gene end by 4 bases; junction bases not matched to a gene: 6. The CDR3 protein is CASRTLTSGYNEQFF. The CDR3 nucleotides read TGTGCCAGCAGAACTCTGACTAGCGGGTACAATGAGCAGTTCTTC.

The chain has TRBV10-1 and TRBJ2-1; D is uncertain. CDR1 WNHNN and CDR2 SYGVQD come from the germline V gene (reference sequence). The ends were cut back, 10 bases at V and 6 bases at J, with 19 bases in the middle. CDR3 length: 14 residues. CDR3 protein: CAIRLTLTANEQFF. CDR3 DNA: TGCGCCATCAGACTTACCCTAACAGCCAATGAGCAGTTCTTC.

CDR3 in amino acids: CASSQDTSASTDTQYF. DNA for the CDR3: TGCGCCAGCAGCCAAGATACTAGCGCAAGCACAGATACGCAGTATTTT. This chain joins TRBV4-1 and TRBJ2-3; 7 nucleotides line up with TRBD2. Germline CDR1 reads MGHRA; CDR2 reads YSYEKL. V trimming: 0 bases; J trimming: 0 bases; junction bases outside the gene matches: 3. The CDR3 is 16 residues long.

The V call is TRBV2, the J call TRBJ2-2, with 9 positions matching TRBD2. The V gene end was trimmed by 6 bases and the J gene end by 6 bases; junction bases not matched to a gene: 8. The CDR3 is 15 amino acids. CDR1 SNHLY and CDR2 FYNNEI come from the germline V gene. CDR3 sequence (DNA): TGTGCCAGCAGCGAGCGGACTAGCGCCTCCGGGGAGCTGTTTTTT. It codes for CASSERTSASGELFF.